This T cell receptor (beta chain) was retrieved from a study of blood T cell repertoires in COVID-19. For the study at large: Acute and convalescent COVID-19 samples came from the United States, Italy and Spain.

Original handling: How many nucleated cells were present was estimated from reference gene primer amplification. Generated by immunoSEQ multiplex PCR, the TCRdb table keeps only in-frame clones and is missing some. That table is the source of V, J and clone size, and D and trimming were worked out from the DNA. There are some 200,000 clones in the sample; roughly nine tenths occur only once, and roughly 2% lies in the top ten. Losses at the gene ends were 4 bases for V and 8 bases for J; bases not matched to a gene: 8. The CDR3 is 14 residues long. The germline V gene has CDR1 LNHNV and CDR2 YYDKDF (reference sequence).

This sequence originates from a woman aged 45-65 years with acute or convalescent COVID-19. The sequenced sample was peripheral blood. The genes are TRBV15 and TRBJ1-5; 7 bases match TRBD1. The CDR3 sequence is CATSTQTGSEPQHF. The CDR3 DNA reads TGTGCCACCAGCACCCAGACAGGGTCGGAGCCCCAGCATTTT.